This T cell receptor beta chain was observed in a study of post-analysis software for immune sequencing data. Study-level information: Relapsing-remitting, secondary progressive and progressive-relapsing multiple sclerosis were all included among the disease courses.

Unique molecular identifiers were built into the TCR beta cDNA libraries. It was from approximately 0.91 to 9.4 million T cells that approximately 500,000 cDNA molecules came. Each CDR3 protein gets one entry after TCRdb re-called the PCR reads with MiXCR. The sample lists about 500,000 distinct CDR3 sequences, roughly 45% seen once, with about 12% in the top ten. Concerning this clonotype itself: Its target is unknown. The junction and the germline gene differ at one end; a read error may be behind it.

Germline CDR1 SGDLS, CDR2 YYNGEE. The CDR3 loop spans 17 amino acids. General observations from the study: Patients carried five TRBV segments more frequently than controls did, and TRBV5-6, TRBV5-1 and TRBV20-1 were among them. Multiple sclerosis patients had significantly lower normalized Chao1 diversity than controls. Analysis by F measure revealed that same-batch samples clustered strongly together.

The chain combines TRBV9 with TRBJ2-6, with D hard to call. This clonotype was obtained from a girl aged 10 to 17 with multiple sclerosis. Sequences were obtained from blood. CDR3 sequence reads: CVSSPPWSDSGANVLTF. CDR3 nucleotide sequence: TGTGTCAGCAGCCCTCCCTGGTCCGACTCTGGGGCCAACGTCCTGACTTTC.